This entry lists 3 T cell receptor beta chains sequenced from one sample in a study of blood T cells in healthy people across ages (dated by TCRdb to between 2014 and 2016). The library was made by 5' RACE. TCRdb shows the sequencer as Illumina HiSeq 2500. A second PCR of roughly 6 to 11 cycles was run with a J-beta primer mix and a sample-barcoded 5' primer. TCRdb's own reprocessing of the public reads used fastp at Q25 and MiXCR and kept productive beta chains. Every distinct CDR3 protein forms one entry, paired with its most common genes and DNA. The sample profile shows just under 750,000 distinct CDR3 sequences; 22% of them were found once. The ten top clones hold roughly 22% of the sample. The sequencing sample was made of blood. Source of these receptors: a man aged 65 to 85 in good health.

This clonotype was picked up many times. This sequence joins TRBV7-9 and TRBJ1-5; 11 bases fit TRBD1. Germline V gene sequence: CDR1 SEHNR, CDR2 FQNEAQ (reference sequence). V was pared by 5 bases and J by 5 bases, with 11 bases of the junction left unmatched. The CDR3 is 17 amino acids. CDR3 sequence: CASSKKLSGQGDQPQHF. CDR3 nucleotide sequence: TGTGCCAGCAGCAAAAAGTTGTCGGGACAGGGGGATCAGCCCCAGCATTTT.

This clonotype was seen more than once but under ten times. This chain links TRBV7-2 with TRBJ2-1; 8 nucleotides agree with TRBD1. V shed 1 base and J 4 bases; nucleotides not matched to a gene: 3. The germline V gene encodes CDR1 SGHTA and CDR2 FQGNSA. The CDR3 totals 15 residues. The CDR3 DNA sequence: TGTGCCAGCAGCTTAGGACAGGGGAGATACAATGAGCAGTTCTTC. This gives the protein CASSLGQGRYNEQFF.

The table lists this clonotype with a few counts. This chain uses TRBV11-1 with TRBJ2-3; 11 bases align to TRBD2. The CDR3 is 14 residues long. Germline-derived CDR1 and CDR2 are SGHAT and FQDESV (reference sequence). J lost 8 bases, V lost 5 bases, and 6 bases had no gene match. The CDR3 DNA is TGTGCCAGCAGCGAGCGACTAGCGGGAATTACGCAGTATTTT. Amino acids: CASSERLAGITQYF. The full variable domain, rest sourced from reference TRBV11-1 and TRBJ2-3, is EAEVAQSPRYKITEKSQAVAFWCDPISGHATLYWYRQILGQGPELLVQFQDESVVDDSQLPKDRFSAERLKGVDSTLKIQPAELGDSAMYLCASSERLAGITQYFGPGTRLTVL.